Detailed here is one T cell receptor beta chain. Its antigen remains unknown. The ends lost 6 bases at V and 5 bases at J; junction bases unmatched: 8. CDR3 size: 14 residues. Germline assignment: CDR1 MGHDK and CDR2 SYGVNS. This specimen comes from a study of identical twins. General study results and limits: Insertions were fewer in abundant cord blood beta clonotypes, whereas memory repertoires showed none of this pattern. Twin pairs' shared out-of-frame alpha sequences were enriched in low generation probability.

Template switching added a universal primer site, and cDNA bore unique molecular identifiers. TCRdb passed the 5' RACE reads through MiXCR, listing each CDR3 protein once. Among 250,000 to 300,000 distinct CDR3 sequences listed, 8% to 9.5% were seen once. Healthy Caucasians made up all donors. The same data also went into a second study, on yellow fever vaccine responses in identical twins.

Sequenced sample: CD8+ T cells sorted from blood. This clonotype originated in a woman younger than 30 in good health. This chain joins TRBV25-1 and TRBJ2-7; 9 bases align to TRBD2. The DNA for the CDR3 is TGTGCCAGCAGGAGGGCGGGGGGGCCTCACGAGCAGTACTTC. Amino acid sequence: CASRRAGGPHEQYF.